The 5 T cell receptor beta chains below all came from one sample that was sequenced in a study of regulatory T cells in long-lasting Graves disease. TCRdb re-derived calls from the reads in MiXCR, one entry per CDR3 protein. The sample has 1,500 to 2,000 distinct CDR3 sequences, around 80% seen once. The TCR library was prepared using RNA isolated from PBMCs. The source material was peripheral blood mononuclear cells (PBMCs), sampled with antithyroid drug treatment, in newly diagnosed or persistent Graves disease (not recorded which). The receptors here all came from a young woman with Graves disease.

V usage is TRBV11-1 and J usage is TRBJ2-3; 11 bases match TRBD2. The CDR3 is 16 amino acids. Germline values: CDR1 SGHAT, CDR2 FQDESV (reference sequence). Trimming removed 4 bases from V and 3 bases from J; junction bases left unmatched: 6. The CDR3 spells CASSSTSGGWTDTQYF. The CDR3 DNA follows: TGTGCCAGCAGCTCCACTAGCGGGGGATGGACAGATACGCAGTATTTT.

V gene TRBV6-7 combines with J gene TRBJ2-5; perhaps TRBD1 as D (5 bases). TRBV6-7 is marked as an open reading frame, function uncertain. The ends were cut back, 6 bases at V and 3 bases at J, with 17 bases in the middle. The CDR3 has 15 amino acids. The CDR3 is CASSSRDKSEETQYF. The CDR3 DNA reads TGTGCCAGCAGCTCCAGGGATAAGTCTGAAGAGACCCAGTACTTC.

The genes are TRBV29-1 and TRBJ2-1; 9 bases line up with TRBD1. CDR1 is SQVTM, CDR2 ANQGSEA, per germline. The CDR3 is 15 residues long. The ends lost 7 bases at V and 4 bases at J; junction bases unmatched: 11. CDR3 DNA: TGCAGCGCCGGCATTTCCGGGACAGGGTACAATGAGCAGTTCTTC. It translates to CSAGISGTGYNEQFF.

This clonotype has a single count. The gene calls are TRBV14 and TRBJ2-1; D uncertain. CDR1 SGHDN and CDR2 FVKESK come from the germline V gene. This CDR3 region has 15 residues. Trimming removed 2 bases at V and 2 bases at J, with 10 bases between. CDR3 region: CASSQYARAYNEQFF. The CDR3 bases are TGTGCCAGCAGCCAATATGCAAGAGCCTACAATGAGCAGTTCTTC.

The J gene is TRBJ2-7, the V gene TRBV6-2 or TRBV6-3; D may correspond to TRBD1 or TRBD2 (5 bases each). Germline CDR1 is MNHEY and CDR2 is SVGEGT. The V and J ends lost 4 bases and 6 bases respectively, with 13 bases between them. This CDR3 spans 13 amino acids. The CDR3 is CASSLRGDGEQYV. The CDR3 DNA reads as TGTGCCAGCAGTTTGAGAGGGGACGGCGAGCAGTACGTC.